The next 8 T cell receptor beta chains were all read from a single sample in a study of control samples from healthy donors and cancer patients. Produced via immunoSEQ multiplex PCR; TCRdb's table is partial and in-frame only. The table shows about 95,000 clones, with about 82% occurring only once. The sequencing input was blood. All receptors come from a man aged 25-45 years in good health.

This chain connects TRBV3-1 (or the pseudogene TRBV3-2) to TRBJ1-4, with TRBD1 matching 7 bases. The CDR3 extends over 17 amino acids. The V and J ends lost 1 base and 7 bases, in that order; junction bases with no gene match: 12. Germline V gene data show CDR1 as LGHDT and CDR2 as YNNKEL (reference sequence). The CDR3 nucleotides read TGTGCCAGCAGCCAAGGTGATACAGGGGTCGGTATTGAAAAACTGTTTTTT. Translation gives CASSQGDTGVGIEKLFF.

V usage is TRBV6-5 and J usage is TRBJ1-3, with TRBD1 matching 10 bases. This CDR3 is built from 16 residues. V dropped 0 bases and J dropped 6; count of bases not matched to a gene: 5. Per germline, CDR1 MNHEY and CDR2 SVGAGI. The CDR3 coding sequence is TGTGCCAGCAGTTACTCGTTGGGGACAGGGGTAAACACCATATATTTT. Protein: CASSYSLGTGVNTIYF.

V and J are TRBV6-5 and TRBJ1-5; 9 bases align to TRBD1. Germline lookup yields CDR1 MNHEY and CDR2 SVGAGI. The trim removed 8 bases at V and 1 base at J, leaving 3 bases unmatched. The CDR3 has 14 residues. CDR3 in DNA: TGTGCCAGCCGCGGACAGGGGAGCAATCAGCCCCAGCATTTT. This translates into CASRGQGSNQPQHF.

This chain links TRBV10-3 with TRBJ1-5; 8 bases fit TRBD1. The V gene end was trimmed by 10 bases and the J gene end by 6 bases; junction bases not matched to a gene: 8. Germline V CDR1 and CDR2: ENHRY, SYGVKD. The CDR3 covers 13 residues. CDR3 loop: CATRQGLGQPQHF. As DNA, the CDR3 is TGTGCCACAAGACAGGGGCTGGGTCAGCCCCAGCATTTT.

This sequence joins TRBV6-5 and TRBJ1-3; D is unclear. The CDR3 runs to 16 residues. From germline, CDR1 is MNHEY and CDR2 SVGAGI. V lost 0 bases and J lost 0, with 9 bases in between. CDR3: CASSYSPGLSGNTIYF. The DNA of the CDR3 is TGTGCCAGCAGTTACTCGCCGGGTCTCTCTGGAAACACCATATATTTT.

For the CDR3, the DNA is TGTGCCAGCAGTCCGACCGGACAGGCTCTTTCCTACGAGCAGTACTTC. This codes for CASSPTGQALSYEQYF. V usage is TRBV27 and J usage is TRBJ2-7; TRBD1 matches 7 bases. V gave up 5 bases and J gave up 1 base; unmatched junction bases: 11. Germline V gives CDR1 MNHEY, CDR2 SMNVEV (reference sequence). This CDR3 contains 16 residues.

The J gene is TRBJ2-7, the V gene TRBV6-2 or TRBV6-3; TRBD1 might be the D (5 bases). The CDR3 sequence is 17 residues long. CDR1 and CDR2 (germline): MNHEY, SVGEGT. Trimming took off 6 bases at V and 0 bases at J, with 21 bases between the two ends. The CDR3: CASSPTRQGRFSYEQYF. CDR3 DNA: TGTGCCAGCAGCCCTACAAGGCAGGGAAGATTCTCCTACGAGCAGTACTTC.

This clone came up many times. The gene calls are TRBV7-2 and TRBJ2-2; D remains ambiguous. V shed 1 base and J shed 7 bases, with 16 bases lying between them. The CDR3 length is 16 residues. Germline-derived CDR1 and CDR2 are SGHTA and FQGNSA. The CDR3 spells CASSLVPGLVGGELFF. The DNA of the CDR3 is TGTGCCAGCAGCTTAGTTCCCGGCCTAGTGGGCGGGGAGCTGTTTTTT.